The T cell receptor (beta chain) under discussion was sequenced for a study of tumor-infiltrating lymphocytes in primary liver carcinoma. The wider study: The five patients, who were men and women, ranged in age from 30 to 69 years.

TCR beta cDNA was prepared out of about 510 ng total RNA by means of a constant-region primer. ARM-PCR, slightly modified, supplied the TCR beta libraries through three nested multiplex PCR rounds. Both of the initial two PCR rounds ran for around 9 cycles and employed TRBV1-TRBV30 forward primers alongside a C-beta reverse primer. TCRdb used MiXCR to reprocess the multiplex PCR reads, holding one entry per CDR3 protein. The sample has roughly 200,000 distinct CDR3 sequences; over 80% are singletons. Co-extraction of both nucleic acids (RNA and DNA) used roughly 20-33 mg of unsorted bulk tissue. On this clonotype: The junction shows a germline mismatch at one end, possibly a read error.

The CDR3 has 14 amino acids. From germline, CDR1 is MNHNY and CDR2 SVGAGI (reference sequence). The TCR sequence derives from a man aged 35 to 55 with primary liver carcinoma and hepatitis B virus infection. Sequencing used tumor tissue from primary liver carcinoma. This chain connects TRBV6-6 to TRBJ1-2; D is ambiguous. Here the CDR3 reads CASTTGPRKYGYAF. CDR3 bases: TGTGCCAGTACCACGGGTCCCAGGAAATATGGTTACGCCTTC.